These T cell receptor beta chains were read from a single sample in a study of T cells after yellow fever vaccination. TCRdb re-derived calls from the 5' RACE reads in MiXCR, one entry per CDR3 protein. Of some 500,000 distinct CDR3 sequences in the sample, approximately 13% were seen once. The material sequenced was PBMCs, taken on the day of the yellow fever booster vaccination. These receptors were obtained from a man aged 25-45 years who received the YFV17D yellow fever vaccine. Both conserved end residues are part of each CDR3. D genes are given only for firm matches. Clone size is not always given. Where it is, it says once, few, many or a class for expanded clones.

j_call,d_call,clone_size,v_call,cdr3_aa,cdr3_nt
TRBJ2-7,-,few,TRBV6-2/TRBV6-3,CASSYGPGTYEQYF,TGTGCCAGCAGTTACGGTCCGGGCACCTACGAGCAGTACTTC
TRBJ2-1,-,few,TRBV7-2,CASSDNGARSYNEQFF,TGTGCCAGCAGCGACAACGGGGCACGTTCCTACAATGAGCAGTTCTTC
TRBJ1-4,TRBD1,few,TRBV7-8,CASSQDRLNEKLFF,TGTGCCAGCAGCCAGGACAGGCTTAATGAAAAACTGTTTTTT
TRBJ1-1,-,-,TRBV6-5,CASSYQGLWGMNTEAFF,TGTGCCAGCAGTTACCAAGGACTCTGGGGGATGAACACTGAAGCTTTCTTT
TRBJ2-1,-,-,TRBV5-1,CASSYREGEQFF,TGCGCCAGCAGTTACAGGGAAGGTGAGCAGTTCTTC
TRBJ2-1,-,-,TRBV18,CASSPTDDEQFF,TGTGCCAGCTCACCAACCGACGACGAGCAGTTCTTC
TRBJ2-5,-,few,TRBV5-1,CASSRTLRTGETQYF,TGCGCCAGTTCTCGGACACTCAGAACGGGTGAGACCCAGTACTTC
TRBJ2-7,TRBD2,-,TRBV29-1,CSVGDYAYEQYF,TGCAGCGTAGGGGACTACGCCTACGAGCAGTACTTC
TRBJ2-5,-,-,TRBV20-1,CCARDRKRSGQETQYF,TGCTGTGCTAGAGATCGGAAAAGGTCCGGGCAAGAGACCCAGTACTTC
TRBJ2-5,-,many,TRBV7-2,CASSLVAVFQETQYF,TGTGCCAGCAGCTTAGTAGCGGTCTTCCAAGAGACCCAGTACTTC
TRBJ2-2,-,-,TRBV2,CASSESETGELFF,TGTGCCAGCAGTGAATCGGAAACCGGGGAGCTGTTTTTT